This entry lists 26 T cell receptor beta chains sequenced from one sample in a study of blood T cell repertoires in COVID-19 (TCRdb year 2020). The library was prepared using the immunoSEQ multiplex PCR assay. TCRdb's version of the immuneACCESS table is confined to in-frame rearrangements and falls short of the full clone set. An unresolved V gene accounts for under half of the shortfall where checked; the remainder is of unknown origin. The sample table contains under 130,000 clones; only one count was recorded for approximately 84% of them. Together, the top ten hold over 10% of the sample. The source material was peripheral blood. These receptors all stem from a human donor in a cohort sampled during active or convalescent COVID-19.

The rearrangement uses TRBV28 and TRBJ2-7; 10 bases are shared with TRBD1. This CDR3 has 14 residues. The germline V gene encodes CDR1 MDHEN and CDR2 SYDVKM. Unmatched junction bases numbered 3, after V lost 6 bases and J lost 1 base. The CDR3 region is CASRRGQGSYEQYF. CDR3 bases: TGTGCCAGCAGGAGGGGACAGGGGTCCTACGAGCAGTACTTC.

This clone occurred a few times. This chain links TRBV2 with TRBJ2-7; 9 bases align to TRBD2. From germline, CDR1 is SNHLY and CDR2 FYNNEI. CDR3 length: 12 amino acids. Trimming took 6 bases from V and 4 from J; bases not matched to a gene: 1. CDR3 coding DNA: TGTGCCAGCAGCGCGGGGGGGTACGAGCAGTACTTC. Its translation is CASSAGGYEQYF.

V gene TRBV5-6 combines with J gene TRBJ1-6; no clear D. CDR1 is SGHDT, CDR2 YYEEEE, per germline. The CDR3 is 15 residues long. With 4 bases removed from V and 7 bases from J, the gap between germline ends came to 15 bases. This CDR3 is CASSTAPYGNSPLHF. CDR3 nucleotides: TGTGCCAGCAGCACGGCGCCCTACGGGAATTCACCCCTCCACTTT.

The CDR3 bases are TGTGCCAGCAGCTTATTGGGGAGCGGTGCTAATTCACCCCTCCACTTT. Amino acids: CASSLLGSGANSPLHF. The chain joins TRBV7-3 to TRBJ1-6; D uncertain. The CDR3 loop spans 16 amino acids. Germline V gene lookup returns CDR1 SGHTA and CDR2 FQGTGA. Trimming shortened V by 2 bases and J by 6 bases, and 14 bases separated the two germline ends.

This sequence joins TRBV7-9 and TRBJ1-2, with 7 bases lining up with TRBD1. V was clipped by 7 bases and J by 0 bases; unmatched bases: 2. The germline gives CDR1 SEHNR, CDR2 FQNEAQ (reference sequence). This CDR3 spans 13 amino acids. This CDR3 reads CASTDRTNYGYTF. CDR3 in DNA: TGTGCCAGCACGGACAGGACTAACTATGGCTACACCTTC.

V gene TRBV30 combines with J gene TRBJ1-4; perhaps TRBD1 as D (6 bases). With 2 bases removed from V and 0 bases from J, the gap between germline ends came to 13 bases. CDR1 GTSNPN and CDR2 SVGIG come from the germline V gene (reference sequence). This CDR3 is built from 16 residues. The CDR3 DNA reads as TGTGCCTGGAGTTACCTACAGGGCGCAACTAATGAAAAACTGTTTTTT. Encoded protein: CAWSYLQGATNEKLFF.

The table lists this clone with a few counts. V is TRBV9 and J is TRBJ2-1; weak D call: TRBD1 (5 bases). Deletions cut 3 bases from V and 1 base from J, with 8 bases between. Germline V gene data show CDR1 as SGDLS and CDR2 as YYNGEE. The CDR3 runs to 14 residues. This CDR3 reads CASSATDSYNEQFF. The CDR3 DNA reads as TGTGCCAGCAGCGCGACAGATTCCTACAATGAGCAGTTCTTC.

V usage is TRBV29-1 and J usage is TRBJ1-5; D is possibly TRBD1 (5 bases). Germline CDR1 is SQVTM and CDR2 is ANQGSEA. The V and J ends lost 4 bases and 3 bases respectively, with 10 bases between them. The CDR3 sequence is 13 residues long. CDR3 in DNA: TGCAGCGTTGCTGGGGCAGTCAATCAGCCCCAGCATTTT. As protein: CSVAGAVNQPQHF.

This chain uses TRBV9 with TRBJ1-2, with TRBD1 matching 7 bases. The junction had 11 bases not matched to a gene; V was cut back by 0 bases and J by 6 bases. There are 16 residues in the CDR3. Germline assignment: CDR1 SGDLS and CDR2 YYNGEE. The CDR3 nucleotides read TGTGCCAGCAGCGTAGGGGCGAGGGGGCTGGCGGATGGCTACACCTTC. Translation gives CASSVGARGLADGYTF.

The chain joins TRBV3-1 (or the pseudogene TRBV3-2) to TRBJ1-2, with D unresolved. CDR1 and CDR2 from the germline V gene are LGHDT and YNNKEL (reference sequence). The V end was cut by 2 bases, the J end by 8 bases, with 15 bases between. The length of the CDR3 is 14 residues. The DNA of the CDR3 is TGTGCCAGCAGCCAACAAAAAGGGTGGGAGGGCTACACCTTC. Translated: CASSQQKGWEGYTF.

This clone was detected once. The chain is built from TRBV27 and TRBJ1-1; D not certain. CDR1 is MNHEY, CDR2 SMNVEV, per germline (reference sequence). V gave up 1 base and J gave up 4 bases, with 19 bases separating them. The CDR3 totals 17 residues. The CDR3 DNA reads TGTGCCAGCAGTTTATTCGGGTCGCAACCCCGGGGCACTGAAGCTTTCTTT. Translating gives CASSLFGSQPRGTEAFF.

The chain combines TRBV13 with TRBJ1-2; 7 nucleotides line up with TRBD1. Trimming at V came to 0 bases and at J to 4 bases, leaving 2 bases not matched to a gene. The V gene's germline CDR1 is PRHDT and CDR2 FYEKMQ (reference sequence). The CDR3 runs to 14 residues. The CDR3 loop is CASSLGRTGYGYTF. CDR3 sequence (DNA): TGTGCCAGCAGCTTAGGGCGGACAGGCTATGGCTACACCTTC.

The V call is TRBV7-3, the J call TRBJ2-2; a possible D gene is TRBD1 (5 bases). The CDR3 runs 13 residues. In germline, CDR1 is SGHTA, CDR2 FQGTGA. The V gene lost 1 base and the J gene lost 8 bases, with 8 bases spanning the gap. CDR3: CASSLSGAGELFF. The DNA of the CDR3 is TGTGCCAGCAGCTTAAGTGGGGCTGGGGAGCTGTTTTTT.

The CDR3 protein is CASSTILGAGTEAFF. CDR3 sequence (DNA): TGTGCCAGTAGTACTATATTAGGGGCGGGGACTGAAGCTTTCTTT. The V call is TRBV19, the J call TRBJ1-1; perhaps TRBD1 as D (5 bases). This CDR3 contains 15 residues. V was clipped by 4 bases and J by 5 bases, with 17 bases between them. Germline CDR1 and CDR2: LNHDA and SQIVND (reference sequence).

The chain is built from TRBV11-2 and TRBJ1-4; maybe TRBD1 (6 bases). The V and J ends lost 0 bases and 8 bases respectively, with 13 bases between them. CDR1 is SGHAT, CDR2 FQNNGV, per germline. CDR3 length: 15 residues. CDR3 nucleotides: TGTGCCAGCAGCTTAGAAGGGGGGGATTACGAAAAACTGTTTTTT. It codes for CASSLEGGDYEKLFF.

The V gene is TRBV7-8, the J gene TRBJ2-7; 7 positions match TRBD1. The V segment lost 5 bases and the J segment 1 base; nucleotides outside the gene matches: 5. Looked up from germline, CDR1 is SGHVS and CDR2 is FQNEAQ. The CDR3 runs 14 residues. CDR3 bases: TGTGCCAGCAGCCTGAGGGACAGATCCTACGAGCAGTACTTC. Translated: CASSLRDRSYEQYF.

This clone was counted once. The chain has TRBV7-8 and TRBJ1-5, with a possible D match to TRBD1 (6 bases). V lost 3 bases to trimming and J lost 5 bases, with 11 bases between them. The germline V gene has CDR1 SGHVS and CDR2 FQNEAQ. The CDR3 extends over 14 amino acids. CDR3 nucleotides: TGTGCCAGCAGCTTTACAGGGTTGGATCAGCCCCAGCATTTT. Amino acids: CASSFTGLDQPQHF.

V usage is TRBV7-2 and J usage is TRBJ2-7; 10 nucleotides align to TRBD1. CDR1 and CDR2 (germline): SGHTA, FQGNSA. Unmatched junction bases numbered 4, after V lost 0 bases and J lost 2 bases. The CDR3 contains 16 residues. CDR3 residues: CASSLAGQGTPYEQYF. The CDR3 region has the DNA TGTGCCAGCAGCTTAGCGGGACAGGGGACGCCCTACGAGCAGTACTTC.

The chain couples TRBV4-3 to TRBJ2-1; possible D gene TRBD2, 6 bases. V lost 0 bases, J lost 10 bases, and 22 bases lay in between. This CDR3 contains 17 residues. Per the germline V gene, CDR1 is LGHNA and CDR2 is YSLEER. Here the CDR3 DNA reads TGCGCCAGCAGCCAAGAGAGGACTACCCGACCGGAGGGCGAGCAGTTCTTC. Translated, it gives CASSQERTTRPEGEQFF.

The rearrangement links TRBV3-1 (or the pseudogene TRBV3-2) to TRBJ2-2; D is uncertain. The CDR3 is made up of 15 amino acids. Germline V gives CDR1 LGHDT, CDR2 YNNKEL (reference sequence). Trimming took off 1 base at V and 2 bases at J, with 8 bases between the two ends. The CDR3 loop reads CASSQGGPNTGELFF. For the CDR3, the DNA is TGTGCCAGCAGCCAAGGTGGGCCTAACACCGGGGAGCTGTTTTTT.

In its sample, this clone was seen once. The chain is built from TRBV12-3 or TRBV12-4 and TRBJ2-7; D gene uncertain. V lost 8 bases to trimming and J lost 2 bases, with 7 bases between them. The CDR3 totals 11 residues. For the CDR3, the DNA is TGTGCCAGCCCTAGGCCCTACGAGCAGTACTTC. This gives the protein CASPRPYEQYF.

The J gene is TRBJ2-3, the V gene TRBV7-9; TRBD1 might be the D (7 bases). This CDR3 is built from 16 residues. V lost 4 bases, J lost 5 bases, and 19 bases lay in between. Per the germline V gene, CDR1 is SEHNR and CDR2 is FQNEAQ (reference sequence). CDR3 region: CASSSQGGGVVDTQYF. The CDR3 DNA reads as TGTGCCAGCAGCTCCCAGGGGGGCGGGGTAGTAGATACGCAGTATTTT.

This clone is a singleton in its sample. CDR3 bases: TGTGCCAGTAGTGACGAGCAGGGGTATGGGAATCAGCCCCAGCATTTT. It specifies CASSDEQGYGNQPQHF. This rearrangement joins TRBV19 to TRBJ1-5; D may be TRBD1 (6 bases). Trimming pared 5 bases from V and 4 bases from J, leaving 18 bases between. Germline CDR1 reads LNHDA; CDR2 reads SQIVND (reference sequence). CDR3 length: 16 residues. The full variable domain, rest sourced from reference TRBV19 and TRBJ1-5, is DGGITQSPKYLFRKEGQNVTLSCEQNLNHDAMYWYRQDPGQGLRLIYYSQIVNDFQKGDIAEGYSVSREKKESFPLTVTSAQKNPTAFYLCASSDEQGYGNQPQHFGDGTRLSIL.

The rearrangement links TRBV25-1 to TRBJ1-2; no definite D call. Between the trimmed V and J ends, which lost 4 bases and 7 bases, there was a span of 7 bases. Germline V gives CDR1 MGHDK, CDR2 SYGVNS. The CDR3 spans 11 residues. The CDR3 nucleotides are TGTGCCAGCAGTGCCGTATCTGGCTACACCTTC. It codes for CASSAVSGYTF.

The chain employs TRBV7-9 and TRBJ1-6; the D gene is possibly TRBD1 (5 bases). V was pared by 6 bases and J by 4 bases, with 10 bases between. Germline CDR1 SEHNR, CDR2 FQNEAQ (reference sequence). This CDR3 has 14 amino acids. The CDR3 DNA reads TGTGCCAGCAGTTACGCAGGGTATAATTCACCCCTCCACTTT. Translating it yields CASSYAGYNSPLHF. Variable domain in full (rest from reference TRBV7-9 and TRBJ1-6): DTGVSQNPRHKITKRGQNVTFRCDPISEHNRLYWYRQTLGQGPEFLTYFQNEAQLEKSRLLSDRFSAERPKGSFSTLEIQRTEQGDSAMYLCASSYAGYNSPLHFGNGTRLTVT.

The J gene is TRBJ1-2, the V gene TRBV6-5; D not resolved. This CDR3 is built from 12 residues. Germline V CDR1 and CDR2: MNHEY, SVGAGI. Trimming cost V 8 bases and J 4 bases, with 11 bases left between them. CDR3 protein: CASQDNLYGYTF. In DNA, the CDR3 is TGTGCCAGCCAAGACAACCTCTATGGCTACACCTTC.